A selection of T cell receptor beta chains follows, all from one sample in a study of blood T cells in healthy people across ages. TCRdb itself ran the 5' RACE reads through MiXCR, one entry per CDR3 protein. The sample consists of some 710,000 distinct CDR3 sequences, about 47% of them appearing once. Sequencing used blood. The receptors were sampled from a man at least 80 years old in good health. Each CDR3 is given with its conserved first and last residue. D genes are given only for firm matches. Some rows have no size entry. The others give once, few or many, or a class for an expanded clone.

v_call	d_call	j_call	clone_size	cdr3_nt	cdr3_aa
TRBV7-2	-	TRBJ1-6	few	TGTGCCAGCAGCTTAGAGCAGGCGCAGAATTCACCCCTCCACTTT	CASSLEQAQNSPLHF
TRBV6-6	-	TRBJ2-7	few	TGTGCCAGCCAAACGAGGCAGGGGAGGTACGAGCAGTACTTC	CASQTRQGRYEQYF
TRBV10-3	-	TRBJ2-3	-	TGTGCCATTTCGGGACGCCCGATATCAGATACGCAGTATTTT	CAISGRPISDTQYF
TRBV7-2	TRBD1	TRBJ1-5	few	TGTGCCAGCAGTAAATTTACAGGGGGCGATAGTCAGCCCCAGCATTTT	CASSKFTGGDSQPQHF
TRBV6-2/TRBV6-3	-	TRBJ1-5	-	TGTGCCAGCAGTTACAACGGAAATAGCAATCAGCCCCAGCATTTT	CASSYNGNSNQPQHF
TRBV11-1	TRBD2	TRBJ2-1	many	TGTGCCAGCAGCGAGGGACTAGAGAATGAGCAGTTCTTC	CASSEGLENEQFF
TRBV5-1	-	TRBJ2-5	-	TGCGCCAGCAGCTTGGTCTCCAACCCACAAGAGACCCAGTACTTC	CASSLVSNPQETQYF
TRBV11-3	-	TRBJ2-7	-	TGTGCCAACCAAAGGGGGGGGCGCGCCGAGCAGTACTTC	CANQRGGRAEQYF
TRBV12-3/TRBV12-4	-	TRBJ2-7	-	TGTGCCAGCAGTCCCACCCACAGTAACTACGAGCAGTACTTC	CASSPTHSNYEQYF
TRBV3-1	-	TRBJ1-6	-	TGTGCCAGCAGCCAAGGACGAAGGGGAGCTCCCCTCCACTTT	CASSQGRRGAPLHF
TRBV7-2	-	TRBJ2-1	-	TGTGCCACCAGCCTCAGACTAGACAATGAGCAGTTCTTC	CATSLRLDNEQFF
TRBV6-5	TRBD1	TRBJ2-7	-	TGTGCCAGCAGTTACTCGACGAGGGGGCCCTATGGGAATGAGCAGTACTTC	CASSYSTRGPYGNEQYF
TRBV20-1	-	TRBJ2-5	-	TGCAGTGCTAGAGATGGCAGGGGTGGTCAAGAGACCCAGTACTTC	CSARDGRGGQETQYF
TRBV3-1	-	TRBJ1-1	-	TGTGCCAGCGGCCAGCCCCAGGGGAACACTGAAGCTTTCTTT	CASGQPQGNTEAFF
TRBV7-8	TRBD2	TRBJ2-1	once	TGTGCCAGCAGCTGGGGGGGAAGTGAGCAGTTCTTC	CASSWGGSEQFF
TRBV7-9	TRBD1	TRBJ2-7	few	TGTGCCAGCAGCTTTTCGACAGGGGGAGTAGCGGGCGAGCAGTACTTC	CASSFSTGGVAGEQYF
TRBV3-1	TRBD2	TRBJ2-3	few	TGTGCCAGCAATAAGCGGGAAGAGGATACGCAGTATTTT	CASNKREEDTQYF
TRBV7-3	-	TRBJ1-1	-	TGTGCCAGCAGCCCCCGAGGACGACAGCTGAACACTGAAGCTTTCTTT	CASSPRGRQLNTEAFF
TRBV20-1	-	TRBJ1-1	few	TGCAGTGCTAGAGATCTGAACAGGGCGAACACTGAAGCTTTCTTT	CSARDLNRANTEAFF
TRBV18	-	TRBJ2-1	-	TGTGCCAGCTCACCAAACTATCACAATGAGCAGTTCTTC	CASSPNYHNEQFF
TRBV7-2	TRBD1	TRBJ2-5	few	TGTGCCAGCAGCAGATCCGGGACAGGGGGTCTAGGGGAGACCCAGTACTTC	CASSRSGTGGLGETQYF
TRBV27	-	TRBJ2-5	-	TGTGCCAGCAGTTTGGGGAGCGGACACAATGAGCAGTACTTC	CASSLGSGHNEQYF
TRBV3-1	TRBD2	TRBJ2-5	-	TGTGCCAGCAGTAACGCGGGAGGACAAGAGACCCAGTACTTC	CASSNAGGQETQYF
TRBV7-9	TRBD2	TRBJ2-5	-	TGTGCCAGCAGCGTAGCGGGTCACCAAGAGACCCAGTACTTC	CASSVAGHQETQYF
TRBV15	-	TRBJ2-1	-	TGTGCCACCAGCAAGGGGCCCGACAATGAGCAGTTCTTC	CATSKGPDNEQFF
TRBV5-1	TRBD1	TRBJ2-1	few	TGCGCCAGCAGCTTACAGGGGGCCTCCGGGGAGCAGTTCTTC	CASSLQGASGEQFF
TRBV9	TRBD2	TRBJ2-2	few	TGTGCCAGCAGCTTGCGGGGAGCGGGAGGGCCCACCGGGGAGCTGTTTTTT	CASSLRGAGGPTGELFF
TRBV6-2/TRBV6-3	-	TRBJ2-1	-	TGTGCCAGCAGAGGAACTTCCTACAATGAGCAGTTCTTC	CASRGTSYNEQFF
TRBV6-2/TRBV6-3	-	TRBJ2-3	-	TGTGCCAGCAGTAACATAGGGGATACGCAGTATTTT	CASSNIGDTQYF
TRBV6-1	TRBD1	TRBJ1-3	-	TGTGCCAGCAGGGAGACAGGGAGAGGAAACACCATATATTTT	CASRETGRGNTIYF
TRBV11-2	-	TRBJ2-1	-	TGTGCCAGCAGCTTACTAGCGAGAACCTACAATGAGCAGTTCTTC	CASSLLARTYNEQFF
TRBV20-1	TRBD2	TRBJ2-1	-	TGCAGTGCTAGAGATCTGAGGACTAGCCCCAATGAGCAGTTCTTC	CSARDLRTSPNEQFF
TRBV11-2	TRBD2	TRBJ2-5	-	TGTGCCAGCAGCTTAAGGCCAGCGGGAGAGTACAATGAGCAGTACTTC	CASSLRPAGEYNEQYF
TRBV20-1	TRBD1	TRBJ2-5	-	TGCAGTGCTAGACAGGGGGCCTCGCCTCGGGAGCAGTACTTC	CSARQGASPREQYF
TRBV5-1	TRBD2	TRBJ2-2	-	TGCGCCTGCAGCTTGGAACTAGCGGGCGGGGAGCTGTTTTTT	CACSLELAGGELFF
TRBV7-8	TRBD1	TRBJ2-7	-	TGTGCCAGCAGCTTCGGGACAGGGTCCCCCGAGCAGTACTTC	CASSFGTGSPEQYF
TRBV7-9	-	TRBJ2-6	few	TGTGCCAGCACCCCGGCCGGGCGTTCCTGGGGCATGACTTTC	CASTPAGRSWGMTF
TRBV28	-	TRBJ2-7	few	TGTGCCAGCAGTTTAGCCAAGGGCCTGGAGGAGCAGTACTTC	CASSLAKGLEEQYF
TRBV7-9	TRBD2	TRBJ2-5	-	TGTGCCAGCAGCATTAGCGGGTTCCAAGAGACCCAGTACTTC	CASSISGFQETQYF
TRBV20-1	-	TRBJ2-5	-	TGCAGTGCTAGGGAGGTCGGGAGTCCAGAGACCCAGTACTTC	CSAREVGSPETQYF
TRBV5-1	TRBD1	TRBJ2-7	many	TGCGCCAGCAGCTATGCAGGGGGCTCCTACGAGCAGTACTTC	CASSYAGGSYEQYF
TRBV20-1	-	TRBJ2-7	-	TGCAGTGCTAGAGACTCTCCCGGGGCCTACAATGAGCAGTACTTC	CSARDSPGAYNEQYF
TRBV11-3	-	TRBJ2-3	many	TGTGCCAGCAGCTTAGTTCGGGGTACAGATACGCAGTATTTT	CASSLVRGTDTQYF
TRBV12-3/TRBV12-4	TRBD2	TRBJ2-1	once	TGTGCCAGCACGGCTAATCAAGCGGGAGTAAGTGAGCAGTTCTTC	CASTANQAGVSEQFF
TRBV7-2	-	TRBJ1-2	many	TGTGCCAGCAGCTTGAGCCCCACGATGGGCTATGGCTACACCTTC	CASSLSPTMGYGYTF
TRBV7-2	-	TRBJ2-4	-	TGTGCCAGCATGAAAGGAGGGGGAGCCAAAAACATTCAGTACTTC	CASMKGGGAKNIQYF
TRBV3-1	TRBD1	TRBJ2-5	-	TGTGCCAGCAGCCAAGCCGGGACAGGGGGAGAGACCCAGTACTTC	CASSQAGTGGETQYF
TRBV14	-	TRBJ2-7	-	TGTGCCAGCAGCCACATGCCTTACGGGCAGTACTTC	CASSHMPYGQYF
TRBV7-2	-	TRBJ2-3	-	TGTGCCAGCAGCCCTCGGACAGGCGGGGGGCTCACAGATACGCAGTATTTT	CASSPRTGGGLTDTQYF
TRBV9	-	TRBJ1-2	-	TGTGCCAGCAGCTTTTCGACAGCCCTTGGCTATGGCTACACCTTC	CASSFSTALGYGYTF